This T cell receptor beta chain was sequenced for a study of early T cells in non-severe SARS-CoV-2 infection. Study information: The study sequenced bulk RNA from unsorted whole blood, with chains unpaired.

Each single cDNA molecule received a unique molecular identifier. TCRdb reprocessed the 5' RACE reads with MiXCR, giving one entry per CDR3 protein. The profile shows about 68,000 distinct CDR3 sequences, roughly an eighth of them singletons. The sample holds many counts of this clonotype. Its target is unknown. Whole-study results and caveats: VDJdb-based annotation leaned toward anti-spike CD8 responses and missed private and CD4 specificities.

The CDR3 extends over 12 amino acids. Looked up from germline, CDR1 is SEHNR and CDR2 is FQNEAQ (reference sequence). V dropped 0 bases and J dropped 8 bases, with 6 bases sitting between them. The receptor's source is an adult who was a healthcare worker with PCR-confirmed SARS-CoV-2 infection or an uninfected control (not recorded which). This chain links TRBV7-9 with TRBJ2-3; D uncertain. Sequences were obtained from whole blood. The chain's CDR3 is CASSLASGTQYF. The CDR3 DNA is TGTGCCAGCAGCTTAGCATCCGGTACGCAGTATTTT.